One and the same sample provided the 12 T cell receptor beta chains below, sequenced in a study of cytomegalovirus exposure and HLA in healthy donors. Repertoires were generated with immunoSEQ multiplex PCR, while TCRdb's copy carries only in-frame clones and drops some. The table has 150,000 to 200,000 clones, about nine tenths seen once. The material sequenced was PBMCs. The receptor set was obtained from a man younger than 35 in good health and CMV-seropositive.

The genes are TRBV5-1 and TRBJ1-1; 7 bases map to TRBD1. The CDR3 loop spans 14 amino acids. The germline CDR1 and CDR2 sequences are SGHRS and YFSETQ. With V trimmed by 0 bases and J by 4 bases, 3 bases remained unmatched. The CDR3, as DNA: TGCGCCAGCAGCTTGGTTGCAGGGGGCACTGAAGCTTTCTTT. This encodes CASSLVAGGTEAFF.

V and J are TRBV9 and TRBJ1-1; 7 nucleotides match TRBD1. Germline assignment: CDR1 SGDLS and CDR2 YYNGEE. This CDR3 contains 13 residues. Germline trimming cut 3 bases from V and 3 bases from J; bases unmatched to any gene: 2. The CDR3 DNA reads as TGTGCCAGCAGCGCAGGGGGTTACACTGAAGCTTTCTTT. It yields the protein CASSAGGYTEAFF.

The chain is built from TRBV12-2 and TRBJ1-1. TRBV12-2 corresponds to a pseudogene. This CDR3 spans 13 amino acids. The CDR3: CASRLAALGEAFF. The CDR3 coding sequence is TGTGCAAGTCGCTTAGCGGCCCTCGGGGAAGCTTTCTTT.

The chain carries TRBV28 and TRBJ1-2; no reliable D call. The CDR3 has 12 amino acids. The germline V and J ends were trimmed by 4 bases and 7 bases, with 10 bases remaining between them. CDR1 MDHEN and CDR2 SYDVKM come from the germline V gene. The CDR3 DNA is TGTGCCAGCAGTTCGGTGGGCTCTGGCTACACCTTC. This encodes CASSSVGSGYTF.

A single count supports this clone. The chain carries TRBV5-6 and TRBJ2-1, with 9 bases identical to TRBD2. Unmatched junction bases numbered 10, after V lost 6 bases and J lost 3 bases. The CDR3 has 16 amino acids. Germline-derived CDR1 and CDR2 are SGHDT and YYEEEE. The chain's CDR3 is CASITYQREVYNEQFF. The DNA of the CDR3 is TGTGCCAGCATCACATACCAGCGGGAGGTCTACAATGAGCAGTTCTTC.

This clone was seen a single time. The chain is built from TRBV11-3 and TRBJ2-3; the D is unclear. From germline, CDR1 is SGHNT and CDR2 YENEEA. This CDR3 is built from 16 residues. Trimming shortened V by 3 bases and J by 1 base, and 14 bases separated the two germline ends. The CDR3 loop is CASSFLQPERTDTQYF. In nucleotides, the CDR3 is TGTGCCAGCAGCTTCCTCCAACCGGAGCGCACAGATACGCAGTATTTT.

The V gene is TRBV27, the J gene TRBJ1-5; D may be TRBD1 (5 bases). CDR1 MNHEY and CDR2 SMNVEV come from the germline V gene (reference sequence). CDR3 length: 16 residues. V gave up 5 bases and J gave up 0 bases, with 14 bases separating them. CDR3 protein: CASSPRRGDSNQPQHF. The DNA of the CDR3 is TGTGCCAGCAGTCCCCGCCGGGGGGATAGCAATCAGCCCCAGCATTTT.

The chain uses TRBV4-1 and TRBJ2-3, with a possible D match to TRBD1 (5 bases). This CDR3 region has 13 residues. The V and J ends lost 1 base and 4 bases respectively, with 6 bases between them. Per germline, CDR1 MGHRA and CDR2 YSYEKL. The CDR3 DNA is TGCGCCAGCAGCCAAGTCAGGGCAGATACGCAGTATTTT. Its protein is CASSQVRADTQYF.

CDR3 amino acids: CASSPGQDFTAPLHF. CDR3 sequence (DNA): TGTGCCAGCTCACCGGGACAGGATTTTACGGCACCCCTCCACTTT. The chain carries TRBV18 and TRBJ1-6; 8 bases fit TRBD1. The germline V gene has CDR1 KGHSH and CDR2 LQKENI. V gave up 3 bases and J gave up 11 bases; unmatched junction bases: 9. The CDR3 length is 15 residues.

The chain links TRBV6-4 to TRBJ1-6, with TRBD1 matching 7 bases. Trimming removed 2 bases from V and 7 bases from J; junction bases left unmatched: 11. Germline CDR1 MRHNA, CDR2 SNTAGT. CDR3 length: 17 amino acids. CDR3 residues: CASSDRTGPVPNSPLHF. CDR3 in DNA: TGTGCCAGCAGTGACCGGACAGGACCTGTCCCAAATTCACCCCTCCACTTT.

The chain's CDR3 is CASSLGTGVPGELFF. As DNA, the CDR3 is TGTGCCAGCAGCTTGGGGACAGGGGTTCCCGGGGAGCTGTTTTTT. The rearrangement uses TRBV5-6 and TRBJ2-2, with 9 bases aligning to TRBD1. The ends lost 0 bases at V and 6 bases at J; junction bases unmatched: 3. The length of the CDR3 is 15 residues. Germline loops: CDR1 SGHDT, CDR2 YYEEEE.

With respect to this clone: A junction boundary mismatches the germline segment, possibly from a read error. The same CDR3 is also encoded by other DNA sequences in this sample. The CDR3 DNA reads TGTGCCAGCAGTTTGGGGCAGATCTATGGCTATACCTTC. Protein product: CASSLGQIYGYTF. V is TRBV28 and J is TRBJ1-2; D possibly corresponds to TRBD1 (5 bases). The CDR3 consists of 13 residues. Germline-derived CDR1 and CDR2 are MDHEN and SYDVKM.